The present entry profiles one TCR beta chain with its context. Its antigen is as yet unknown. The data stem from a study of cytotoxic CD8 clonotypes in ibrutinib-treated CLL. Study-wide results and limits: The clonality went up when patients responded to ibrutinib and dropped back toward baseline at progression. Among the clonotypes, public ones were uncommon and contracted or held stable on treatment.

Using immunoSEQ multiplex PCR, the repertoire was profiled, and TCRdb retains in-frame clones only, with some absent. The data contain a few hundred thousand clones, around 66% of them singletons. The clonotype comes from a human donor with chronic lymphocytic leukemia. The sequencing here drew on PBMCs, taken after 36 months of ibrutinib treatment.

The CDR3 DNA follows: TGTGCCAGCAGCCCTGACAGGGTTGAGCAGTTCTTC. Encoded protein: CASSPDRVEQFF. The V call is TRBV5-6, the J call TRBJ2-1, with TRBD1 identical over 7 bases. CDR1 SGHDT and CDR2 YYEEEE come from the germline V gene. The V gene end was trimmed by 4 bases and the J gene end by 9 bases; junction bases not matched to a gene: 4. The CDR3 length is 12 residues.